The 20 T cell receptor beta chains given below trace back to one sample, sequenced in a study of T cells in women clearing cervical HPV infection. Produced via immunoSEQ multiplex PCR; TCRdb's table is partial and in-frame only. This sample's table has roughly 30,000 clones. The sequencing sample was made of blood buffy coat. The receptors originated from a woman between 18 and 70 years old with a cervical HPV16 infection that either progressed to CIN3+ or cleared (not recorded which).

Turning to this clone: The read falls 3 residues short of the CDR3 end, and the missing part is taken from the germline J gene. This chain joins TRBV14 and TRBJ1-4; 9 bases match TRBD1. This CDR3 spans 15 amino acids. V gave up 2 bases and J gave up 8 bases; unmatched junction bases: 6. Germline V CDR1 and CDR2: SGHDN, FVKESK. CDR3 DNA (partial): TGTGCCAGCAGCCAACCCGGGACAGGGCTCGAAAAA. Translation gives CASSQPGTGLEK. The complete CDR3 protein is CASSQPGTGLEKLFF.

With respect to this clone: With the read ending 3 residues before the CDR3 end, the germline J gene is used to fill in that end. This rearrangement joins TRBV7-2 to TRBJ2-1, with a possible D match to TRBD1 (5 bases). CDR3 length: 12 residues. Germline values: CDR1 SGHTA, CDR2 FQGNSA. Trimming took off 5 bases at V and 6 bases at J, with 8 bases between the two ends. The sequenced part of the CDR3 DNA is TGTGCCAGCAGCACCGACAGCAATGAG. Residues: CASSTDSNE. The full CDR3 protein is CASSTDSNEQFF.

As regards this clone: The CDR3 is cut off 3 residues early in the read; its end comes from the germline J gene. This sequence joins TRBV7-3 and TRBJ2-2, with 10 positions matching TRBD2. Germline V CDR1 and CDR2: SGHTA, FQGTGA. J was trimmed by 0 bases and V by 2 bases; bases with no gene match: 3. The CDR3 spans 17 residues. The sequenced CDR3 bases are TGTGCCAGCAGCTTAGGAGGGACTAGCGCGAACACCGGGGAG. Amino acid sequence: CASSLGGTSANTGE. The full CDR3 is CASSLGGTSANTGELFF. Full variable domain (rest looked up from reference TRBV7-3 and TRBJ2-2): GAGVSQTPSNKVTEKGKYVELRCDPISGHTALYWYRQSLGQGPEFLIYFQGTGAADDSGLPNDRFFAVRPEGSVSTLKIQRTERGDSAVYLCASSLGGTSANTGELFFGEGSRLTVL.

About this clone itself: The read stops 3 residues short of the end of the CDR3; the missing end is completed from the germline J gene. The gene calls are TRBV23-1 and TRBJ1-5; the D gene is possibly TRBD1 (5 bases). TRBV23-1 is identified as an open reading frame with a role that is uncertain. V was pared by 4 bases and J by 0 bases, with 22 bases between. The CDR3 totals 19 residues. The CDR3 bases that were read are TGCGCCAGCAGTCGTAATACTGGCCCTGAGGGGTATAGCAATCAGCCC. It translates to CASSRNTGPEGYSNQP. The full CDR3 is CASSRNTGPEGYSNQPQHF.

Worth noting for this clone: The read ends 3 residues early relative to the CDR3; the germline J gene fills the gap. The chain employs TRBV20-1 and TRBJ1-1; TRBD1 is a possible D gene (6 bases). Germline V gene data show CDR1 as DFQATT and CDR2 as SNEGSKA (reference sequence). V was pared by 0 bases and J by 4 bases, with 12 bases between. The length of the CDR3 is 14 residues. The part of the CDR3 DNA that was read is TGCAGTGCTAGAGATCGTCCAGGGGTCACTGAA. This encodes CSARDRPGVTE. The full CDR3 is CSARDRPGVTEAFF.

Points on this clone: At one boundary the junction diverges from the germline segment, which might be a read error. Read data end 3 residues before the CDR3 end; the end is taken from the germline J gene. Other DNA sequences of this sample code for an identical CDR3. The rearrangement links TRBV18 to TRBJ1-2; possible D gene TRBD1, 5 bases. The CDR3 sequence is 15 residues long. The V gene's germline CDR1 is KGHSH and CDR2 LQKENI. The part of the CDR3 DNA that was read is TGTGCCAGCTCCCCACCATGGGCAGGGCGGATTGGC. Translated, it gives CASSPPWAGRIG. The whole CDR3 protein reads CASSPPWAGRIGYTF. Full variable domain (missing parts from reference TRBV18 and TRBJ1-2): NAGVMQNPRHLVRRRGQEARLRCSPMKGHSHVYWYRQLPEEGLKFMVYLQKENIIDESGMPKERFSAEFPKEGPSILRIQQVVRGDSAAYFCASSPPWAGRIGYTFGSGTRLTVV.

About this clone itself: With the read ending 3 residues before the CDR3 end, the germline J gene is used to fill in that end. The V and J genes are TRBV5-1 and TRBJ2-3; 7 bases agree with TRBD2. Germline CDR1 and CDR2: SGHRS and YFSETQ. V shed 3 bases, J shed 0 bases, and the junction held 4 bases outside the gene matches. The CDR3 covers 15 residues. CDR3 in amino acids: CASSWGTKSTDTQYF. Partial CDR3 DNA: TGCGCCAGCAGCTGGGGGACTAAAAGCACAGATACG.

A note on this clone: The read finishes 3 residues shy of the CDR3 end, and the germline J gene is used to complete it. The chain employs TRBV29-1 and TRBJ1-1, with TRBD1 matching over 8 bases. From germline, CDR1 is SQVTM and CDR2 ANQGSEA. This CDR3 is built from 14 residues. With 3 bases clipped from V and 4 bases from J, the junction kept 7 bases outside the gene matches. The covered CDR3 bases are TGCAGCGTTGACACGGACAGGGTTTTCACTGAA. It is translated as CSVDTDRVFTE. The full CDR3 sequence reads CSVDTDRVFTEAFF.

In regard to this clone: The missing CDR3 end, 3 residues past where the read stops, is filled in from the germline J gene. This sequence joins TRBV20-1 and TRBJ2-1; 9 nucleotides align to TRBD1. The junction had 10 bases not matched to a gene; V was cut back by 6 bases and J by 7 bases. CDR1 is DFQATT and CDR2 is SNEGSKA in the germline V gene (reference sequence). The CDR3 runs to 14 residues. The CDR3: CSADTGGAGNEQFF. Partial CDR3 DNA: TGCAGTGCAGATACAGGGGGCGCGGGGAATGAG.

CDR3 amino acids: CASIPRRQGSNEKLFF. The sequenced part of the CDR3 DNA is TGTGCCAGCATTCCTAGGCGACAGGGGAGTAATGAAAAA. The chain employs TRBV2 and TRBJ1-4, with 8 bases matching TRBD1. The read gets to within 3 residues of the CDR3 end, and the germline J gene fills in the rest. Germline lookup yields CDR1 SNHLY and CDR2 FYNNEI. This CDR3 is 16 amino acids long. The J segment lost 4 bases and the V segment lost 7 bases, leaving 11 bases of the junction unmatched.

About this clone: Read coverage stops 3 residues before the CDR3 terminus; the germline J gene supplies the remainder. V and J are TRBV2 and TRBJ2-3; maybe TRBD1 (5 bases). The germline V and J ends were trimmed by 7 bases and 2 bases, with 13 bases remaining between them. CDR3 length: 14 residues. CDR1 SNHLY and CDR2 FYNNEI come from the germline V gene. CDR3 bases read: TGTGCCAGCACTTACACAGGATCCACAGATACG. Translation gives CASTYTGSTDT. The full CDR3 reads CASTYTGSTDTQYF.

On this clone itself: The read stops 3 residues short of the end of the CDR3; the missing end is completed from the germline J gene. The gene calls are TRBV20-1 and TRBJ1-5; 8 bases are a match to TRBD1. CDR3 size: 14 residues. Looked up from germline, CDR1 is DFQATT and CDR2 is SNEGSKA (reference sequence). With V trimmed by 3 bases and J by 4 bases, 5 bases remained unmatched. CDR3 sequence: CSARQDRGNQPQHF. CDR3 bases read: TGCAGTGCTAGGCAAGACAGGGGAAATCAGCCC.

Concerning this clone itself: The DNA ends 3 residues before the CDR3 does, and the rest of the CDR3 is filled in from the germline J gene. The J gene is TRBJ2-7, the V gene TRBV28; perhaps TRBD1 as D (5 bases). Germline assignment: CDR1 MDHEN and CDR2 SYDVKM. The CDR3 extends over 14 amino acids. Deletions cut 5 bases from V and 0 bases from J, with 11 bases between. The CDR3 sequence: CASSTGARSYEQYF. The covered CDR3 bases are TGTGCCAGCAGTACAGGTGCCCGCTCCTACGAG.

With regard to this clone: The read stops 3 residues short of the end of the CDR3; the missing end is completed from the germline J gene. This sequence joins TRBV20-1 and TRBJ1-1; D might be TRBD1 (5 bases). From germline, CDR1 is DFQATT and CDR2 SNEGSKA (reference sequence). V lost 3 bases and J lost 0, with 14 bases in between. The CDR3 runs to 15 residues. This CDR3 is CSASVREGLNTEAFF. Incomplete CDR3 DNA: TGCAGTGCTAGCGTCAGGGAGGGGTTGAACACTGAA.

With respect to this clone: From the germline J gene comes the end of the CDR3, since the read stops 3 residues before it. The rearrangement joins TRBV7-9 to TRBJ1-1; 7 bases line up with TRBD1. Germline V lookup: CDR1 SEHNR, CDR2 FQNEAQ (reference sequence). This CDR3 comprises 13 residues. Trimming at V came to 5 bases and at J to 6 bases, leaving 6 bases not matched to a gene. Partial CDR3 DNA: TGTGCCAGCAGCCGACAGGGCAAATCTGAA. It specifies CASSRQGKSE. From start to end, the CDR3 is CASSRQGKSEAFF.

Concerning this clone itself: The CDR3 end is not reached by the read, which stops 3 residues before it; the germline J gene fills it in. The chain uses TRBV2 and TRBJ1-1; D possibly corresponds to TRBD1 (5 bases). The germline V gene has CDR1 SNHLY and CDR2 FYNNEI. V was pared by 5 bases and J by 7 bases, with 11 bases between. This CDR3 is built from 12 residues. This CDR3 is CASSSGPGEAFF. CDR3 bases read: TGTGCCAGCAGTTCAGGGCCGGGTGAA.

Comments on this clone: The missing CDR3 end, 3 residues past where the read stops, is filled in from the germline J gene. V is TRBV20-1 and J is TRBJ1-5; possibly TRBD1 for D (6 bases). The CDR3 has 13 residues. V shed 5 bases and J shed 2 bases, with 10 bases lying between them. Germline CDR1 DFQATT, CDR2 SNEGSKA (reference sequence). This CDR3 is CSAGGSGNQPQHF. Partial CDR3 DNA: TGCAGTGCTGGGGGCAGCGGCAATCAGCCC.

Comment on this clone: The read stops 3 residues short of the end of the CDR3; the missing end is completed from the germline J gene. The V gene is TRBV19, the J gene TRBJ1-1, with TRBD1 matching over 7 bases. V was clipped by 6 bases and J by 3 bases; unmatched bases: 1. CDR3 length: 12 amino acids. Germline CDR1 reads LNHDA; CDR2 reads SQIVND (reference sequence). The CDR3 reads CASSRGDTEAFF. Partial CDR3 DNA: TGTGCCAGTAGCAGGGGGGACACTGAA. Full variable domain (rest looked up from reference TRBV19 and TRBJ1-1): DGGITQSPKYLFRKEGQNVTLSCEQNLNHDAMYWYRQDPGQGLRLIYYSQIVNDFQKGDIAEGYSVSREKKESFPLTVTSAQKNPTAFYLCASSRGDTEAFFGQGTRLTVV.

On this clone itself: The CDR3 end falls 3 residues outside the read, so it is completed with the germline J gene. The rearrangement joins TRBV20-1 to TRBJ1-4, with 10 bases fitting TRBD1. The CDR3 covers 13 residues. V lost 6 bases, J lost 8 bases, and 6 bases stayed unmatched. Germline CDR1 and CDR2: DFQATT and SNEGSKA (reference sequence). Incomplete CDR3 DNA: TGCAGTGCCCCGGACAGGGGGAAGGAAAAA. Translation gives CSAPDRGKEK. The entire CDR3 protein reads CSAPDRGKEKLFF.

As regards this clone: The observed sequence ends 3 residues before the CDR3 terminus, with the missing tail filled in from the germline J gene. The chain joins TRBV20-1 to TRBJ2-1, with D maybe TRBD2 (5 bases). Trimming stripped 3 bases from V and 9 bases from J, with 18 bases between. This CDR3 comprises 14 residues. Germline V gene data show CDR1 as DFQATT and CDR2 as SNEGSKA (reference sequence). The CDR3 is CSARSGSGLAEQFF. The DNA read from the CDR3 is TGCAGTGCTAGGTCGGGGTCGGGTTTGGCTGAG.